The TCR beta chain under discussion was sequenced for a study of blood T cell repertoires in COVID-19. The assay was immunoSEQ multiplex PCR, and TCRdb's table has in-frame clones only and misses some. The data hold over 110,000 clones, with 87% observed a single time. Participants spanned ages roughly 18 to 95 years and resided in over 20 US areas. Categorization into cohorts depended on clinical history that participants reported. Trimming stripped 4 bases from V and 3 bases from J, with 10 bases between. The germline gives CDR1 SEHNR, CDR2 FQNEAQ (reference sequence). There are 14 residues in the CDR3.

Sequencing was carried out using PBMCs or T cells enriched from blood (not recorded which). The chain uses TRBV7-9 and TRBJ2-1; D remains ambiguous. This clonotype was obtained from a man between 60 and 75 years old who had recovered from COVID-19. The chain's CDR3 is CASSSNTVYNEQFF. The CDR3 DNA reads TGTGCCAGCAGCTCAAATACAGTCTACAATGAGCAGTTCTTC.